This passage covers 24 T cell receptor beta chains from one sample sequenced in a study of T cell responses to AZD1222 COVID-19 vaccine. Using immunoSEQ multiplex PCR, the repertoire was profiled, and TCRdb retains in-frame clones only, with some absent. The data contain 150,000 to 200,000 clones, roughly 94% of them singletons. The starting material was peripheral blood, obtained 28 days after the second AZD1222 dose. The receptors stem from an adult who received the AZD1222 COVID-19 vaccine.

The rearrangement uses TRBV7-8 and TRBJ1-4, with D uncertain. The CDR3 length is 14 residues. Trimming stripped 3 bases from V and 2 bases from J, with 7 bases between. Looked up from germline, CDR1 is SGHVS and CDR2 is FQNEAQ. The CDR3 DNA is TGTGCCAGCAGCTTTGGCAGGACTAATGAAAAACTGTTTTTT. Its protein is CASSFGRTNEKLFF.

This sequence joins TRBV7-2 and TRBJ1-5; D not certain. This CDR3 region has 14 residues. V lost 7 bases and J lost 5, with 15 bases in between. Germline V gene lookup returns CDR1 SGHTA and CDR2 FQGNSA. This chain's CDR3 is CASTGAGSHQPQHF. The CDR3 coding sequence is TGTGCCAGCACCGGCGCCGGGAGCCATCAGCCCCAGCATTTT.

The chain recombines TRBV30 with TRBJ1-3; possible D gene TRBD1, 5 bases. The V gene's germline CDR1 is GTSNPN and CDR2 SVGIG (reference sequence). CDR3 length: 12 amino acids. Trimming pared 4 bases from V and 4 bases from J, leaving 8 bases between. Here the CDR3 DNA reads TGTGCCTGGACCCGACAGGGAAACACCATATATTTT. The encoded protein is CAWTRQGNTIYF.

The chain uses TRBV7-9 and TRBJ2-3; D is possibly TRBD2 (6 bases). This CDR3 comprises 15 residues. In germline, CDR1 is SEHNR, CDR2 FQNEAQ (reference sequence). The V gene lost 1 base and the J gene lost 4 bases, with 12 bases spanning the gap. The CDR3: CASSLGAGNPDTQYF. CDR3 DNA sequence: TGTGCCAGCAGCTTAGGCGCGGGAAACCCAGATACGCAGTATTTT.

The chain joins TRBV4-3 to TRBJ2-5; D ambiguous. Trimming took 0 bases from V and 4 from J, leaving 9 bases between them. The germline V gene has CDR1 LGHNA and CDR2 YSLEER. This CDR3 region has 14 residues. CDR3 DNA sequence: TGCGCCAGCAGCCAAGATTTCAGCGCAGAGACCCAGTACTTC. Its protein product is CASSQDFSAETQYF.

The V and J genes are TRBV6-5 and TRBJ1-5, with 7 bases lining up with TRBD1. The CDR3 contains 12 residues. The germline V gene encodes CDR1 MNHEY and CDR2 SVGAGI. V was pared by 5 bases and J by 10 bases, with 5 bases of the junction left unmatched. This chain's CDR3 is CASSKTGIPQHF. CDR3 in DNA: TGTGCCAGCAGTAAGACAGGGATACCCCAGCATTTT.

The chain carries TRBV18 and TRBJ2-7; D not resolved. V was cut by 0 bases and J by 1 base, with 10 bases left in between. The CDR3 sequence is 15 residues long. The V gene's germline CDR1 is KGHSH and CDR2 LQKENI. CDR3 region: CASSPPYEMSYEQYF. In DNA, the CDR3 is TGTGCCAGCTCACCACCGTACGAGATGTCCTACGAGCAGTACTTC.

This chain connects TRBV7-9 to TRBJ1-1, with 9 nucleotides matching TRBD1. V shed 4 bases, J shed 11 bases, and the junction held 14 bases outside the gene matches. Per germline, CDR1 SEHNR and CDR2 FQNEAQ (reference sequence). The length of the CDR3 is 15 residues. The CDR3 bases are TGTGCCAGCAGCTCACCCCAAGTCCGGGACAGGGTGGCTTTCTTT. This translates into CASSSPQVRDRVAFF. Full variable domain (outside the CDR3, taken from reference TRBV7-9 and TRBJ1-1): DTGVSQNPRHKITKRGQNVTFRCDPISEHNRLYWYRQTLGQGPEFLTYFQNEAQLEKSRLLSDRFSAERPKGSFSTLEIQRTEQGDSAMYLCASSSPQVRDRVAFFGQGTRLTVV.

The CDR3 region is CASSPSVRGTEAFF. CDR3 coding DNA: TGCGCCAGCAGCCCTTCAGTCCGGGGCACTGAAGCTTTCTTT. The chain employs TRBV4-3 and TRBJ1-1; the D is unclear. Trimming pared 4 bases from V and 4 bases from J, leaving 13 bases between. Germline assignment: CDR1 LGHNA and CDR2 YSLEER. This CDR3 has 14 amino acids.

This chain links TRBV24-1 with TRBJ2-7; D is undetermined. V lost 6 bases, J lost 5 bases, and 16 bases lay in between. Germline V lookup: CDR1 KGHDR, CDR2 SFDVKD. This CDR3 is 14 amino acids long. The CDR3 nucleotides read TGTGCCACCAGTCTCCTATGGGGTCACCACGAGCAGTACTTC. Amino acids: CATSLLWGHHEQYF.

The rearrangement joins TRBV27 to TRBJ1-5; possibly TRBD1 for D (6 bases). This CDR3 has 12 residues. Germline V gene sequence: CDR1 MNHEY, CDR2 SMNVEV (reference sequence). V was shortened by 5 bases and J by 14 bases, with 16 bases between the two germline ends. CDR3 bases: TGTGCCAGCAGTCCCCCGGGACAAGTCGAGCATTTT. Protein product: CASSPPGQVEHF.

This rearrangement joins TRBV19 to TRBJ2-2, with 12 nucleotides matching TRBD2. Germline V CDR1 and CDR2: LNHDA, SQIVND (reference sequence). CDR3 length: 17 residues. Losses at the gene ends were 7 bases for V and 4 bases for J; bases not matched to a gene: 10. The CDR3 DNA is TGTGCCAGTAATTGGCTAGCGGGAGGGCCGGGCACCGGGGAGCTGTTTTTT. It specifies CASNWLAGGPGTGELFF.

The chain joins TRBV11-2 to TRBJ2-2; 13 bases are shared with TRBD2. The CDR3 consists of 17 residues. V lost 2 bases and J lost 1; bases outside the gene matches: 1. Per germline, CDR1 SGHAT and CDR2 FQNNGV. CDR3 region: CASSLRTSGGNTGELFF. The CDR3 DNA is TGTGCCAGCAGCTTAAGGACTAGCGGGGGGAACACCGGGGAGCTGTTTTTT.

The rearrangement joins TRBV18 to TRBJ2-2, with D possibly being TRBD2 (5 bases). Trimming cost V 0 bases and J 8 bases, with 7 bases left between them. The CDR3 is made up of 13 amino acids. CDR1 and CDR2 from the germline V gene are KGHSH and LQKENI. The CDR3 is CASSPPRRGELFF. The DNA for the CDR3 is TGTGCCAGCTCACCACCGCGGAGGGGGGAGCTGTTTTTT.

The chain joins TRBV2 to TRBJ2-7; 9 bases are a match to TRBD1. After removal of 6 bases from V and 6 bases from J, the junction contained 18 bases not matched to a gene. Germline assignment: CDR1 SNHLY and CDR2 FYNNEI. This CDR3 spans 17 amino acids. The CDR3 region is CASRKNNRDRAIIEQYF. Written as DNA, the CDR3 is TGTGCCAGCAGGAAGAACAACCGGGACAGGGCGATCATCGAGCAGTACTTC.

The CDR3 region is CASSFPARGGNTIYF. Here the CDR3 DNA reads TGTGCCAGCAGCTTCCCAGCTCGGGGGGGGAACACCATATATTTT. The rearrangement joins TRBV11-2 to TRBJ1-3; D is perhaps TRBD1 (5 bases). V shed 3 bases and J shed 7 bases, with 16 bases lying between them. Germline V gene lookup returns CDR1 SGHAT and CDR2 FQNNGV. CDR3 length equals 15 residues. Filled out from reference TRBV11-2 and TRBJ1-3, the complete variable domain reads EAGVAQSPRYKIIEKRQSVAFWCNPISGHATLYWYQQILGQGPKLLIQFQNNGVVDDSQLPKDRFSAERLKGVDSTLKIQPAKLEDSAVYLCASSFPARGGNTIYFGEGSWLTVV.

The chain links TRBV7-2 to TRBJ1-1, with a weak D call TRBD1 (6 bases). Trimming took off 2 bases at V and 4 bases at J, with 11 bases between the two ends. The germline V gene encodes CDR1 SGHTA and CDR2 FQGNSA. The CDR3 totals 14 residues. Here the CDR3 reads CASSLLQGTTEAFF. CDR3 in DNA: TGTGCCAGCAGCTTATTACAGGGTACCACTGAAGCTTTCTTT. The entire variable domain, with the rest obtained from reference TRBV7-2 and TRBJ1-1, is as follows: GAGVSQSPSNKVTEKGKDVELRCDPISGHTALYWYRQSLGQGLEFLIYFQGNSAPDKSGLPSDRFSAERTGGSVSTLTIQRTQQEDSAVYLCASSLLQGTTEAFFGQGTRLTVV.

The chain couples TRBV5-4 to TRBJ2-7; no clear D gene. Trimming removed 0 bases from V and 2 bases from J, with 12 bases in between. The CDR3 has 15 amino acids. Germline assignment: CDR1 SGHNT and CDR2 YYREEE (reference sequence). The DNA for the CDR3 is TGTGCCAGCAGCTTGGCCGGGCAGAAGACCTACGAGCAGTACTTC. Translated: CASSLAGQKTYEQYF.

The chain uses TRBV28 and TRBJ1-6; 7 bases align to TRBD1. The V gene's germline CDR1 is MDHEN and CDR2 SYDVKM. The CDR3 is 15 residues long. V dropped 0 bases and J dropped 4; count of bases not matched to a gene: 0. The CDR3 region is CASSLWTGYNSPLHF. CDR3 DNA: TGTGCCAGCAGTTTATGGACAGGGTATAATTCACCCCTCCACTTT.

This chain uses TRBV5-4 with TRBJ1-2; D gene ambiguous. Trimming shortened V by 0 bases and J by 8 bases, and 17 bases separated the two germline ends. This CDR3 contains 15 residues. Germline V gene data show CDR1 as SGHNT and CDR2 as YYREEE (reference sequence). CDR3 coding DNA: TGTGCCAGCAGCTTGGAGGCATTGGGTCCCGAGGGCTACACCTTC. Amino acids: CASSLEALGPEGYTF.

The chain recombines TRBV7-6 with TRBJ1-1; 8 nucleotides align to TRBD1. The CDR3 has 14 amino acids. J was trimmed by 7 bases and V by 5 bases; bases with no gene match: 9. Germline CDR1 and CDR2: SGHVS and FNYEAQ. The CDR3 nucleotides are TGTGCCAGCAGCGCTAGGACAGGGTTGAGTGAAGCTTTCTTT. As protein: CASSARTGLSEAFF.

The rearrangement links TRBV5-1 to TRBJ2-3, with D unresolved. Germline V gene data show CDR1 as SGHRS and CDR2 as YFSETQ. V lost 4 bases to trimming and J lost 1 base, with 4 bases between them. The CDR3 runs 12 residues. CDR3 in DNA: TGCGCCAGCAGCCGCGGCACAGATACGCAGTATTTT. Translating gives CASSRGTDTQYF.

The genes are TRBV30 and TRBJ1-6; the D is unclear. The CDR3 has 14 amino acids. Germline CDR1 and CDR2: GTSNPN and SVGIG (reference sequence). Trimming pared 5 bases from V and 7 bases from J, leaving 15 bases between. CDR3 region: CAWSPGRLNSPLHF. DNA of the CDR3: TGTGCCTGGTCTCCAGGACGGTTGAATTCACCCCTCCACTTT.

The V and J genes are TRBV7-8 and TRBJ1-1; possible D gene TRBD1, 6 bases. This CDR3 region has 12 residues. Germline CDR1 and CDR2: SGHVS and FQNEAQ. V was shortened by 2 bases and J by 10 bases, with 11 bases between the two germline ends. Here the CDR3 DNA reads TGTGCCAGCAGCTTATTTTTAGGGGGAGCTTTCTTT. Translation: CASSLFLGGAFF.